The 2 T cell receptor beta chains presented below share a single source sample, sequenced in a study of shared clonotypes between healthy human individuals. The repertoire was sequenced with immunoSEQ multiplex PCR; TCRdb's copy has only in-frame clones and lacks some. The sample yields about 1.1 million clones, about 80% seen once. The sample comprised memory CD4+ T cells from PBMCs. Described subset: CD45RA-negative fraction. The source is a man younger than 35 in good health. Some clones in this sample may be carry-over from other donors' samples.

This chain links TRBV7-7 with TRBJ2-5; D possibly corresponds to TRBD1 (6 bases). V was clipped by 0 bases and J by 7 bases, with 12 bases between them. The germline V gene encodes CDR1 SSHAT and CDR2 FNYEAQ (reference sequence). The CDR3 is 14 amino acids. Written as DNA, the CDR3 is TGTGCCAGCAGCTTAGCCGGGACACTAGGGACCCAGTACTTC. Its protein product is CASSLAGTLGTQYF.

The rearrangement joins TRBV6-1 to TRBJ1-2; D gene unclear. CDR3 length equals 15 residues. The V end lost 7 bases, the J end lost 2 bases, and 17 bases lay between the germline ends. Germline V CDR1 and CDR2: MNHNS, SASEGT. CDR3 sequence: CASIILSGSNYGYTF. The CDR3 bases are TGTGCCAGCATCATTCTTTCGGGGTCCAACTATGGCTACACCTTC.